Detailed here is one T cell receptor (beta chain). Its antigen is not known. The junction shows a germline mismatch at one end, possibly a read error. Other autoimmune diseases, uncontrolled infections, pregnancy or lactation excluded patients from enrollment. Per germline, CDR1 SEHNR and CDR2 FQNEAQ (reference sequence). The length of the CDR3 is 13 residues. Amplification targeted the TCR beta CDR3 regions, with RNA transcripts as the source material. Scientists carried out first-round RT-PCR using HTBI primers and then a second-round multiplex PCR. TCRdb re-derived calls from the multiplex PCR reads in MiXCR, one entry per CDR3 protein. The sample consists of around 660,000 distinct CDR3 sequences, 35% to 45% of them appearing once. These data belong to a study of Graves' ophthalmopathy and Graves' hyperthyroidism. Study-wide results and caveats: Most expanded clonotypes from thyroid (those above 0.001 frequency) were also found in blood.

The sequence came from an adult man with Graves' ophthalmopathy. Sequenced: peripheral blood. V usage is TRBV7-9 and J usage is TRBJ1-1, with D perhaps matching TRBD1 (6 bases). Here the CDR3 reads CASSPRGGLEASF. The CDR3 region has the DNA TGTGCCAGCAGCCCGAGAGGGGGGCTAGAAGCTTCCTTT.